Each of the 26 T cell receptor beta chains below was sequenced from the same sample in a study of T cell repertoires in cytomegalovirus infection. MiXCR, applied by TCRdb to the reads, yields one record per CDR3 protein. In the table there are around 900,000 distinct CDR3 sequences, 25% to 40% of which are singletons. Their antigens remain unidentified. The specimen comprised cultured CD8+ T cells from PBMCs, sampled from culture after CMV antigen stimulation. The receptors shown here come from a human donor in good health (CMV status not recorded). Some clones in this sample may be carry-over from other donors' samples.

The chain is built from TRBV6-5 and TRBJ2-2; tentatively, D is TRBD1 (6 bases). The CDR3 consists of 13 residues. The ends were cut back, 7 bases at V and 6 bases at J, with 12 bases in the middle. CDR1 and CDR2 from the germline V gene are MNHEY and SVGAGI. CDR3 bases: TGTGCCAGCATGTTCAGGGGATCCGGGGAGCTGTTTTTT. The encoded protein is CASMFRGSGELFF.

The chain combines TRBV27 with TRBJ1-2; no definite D call. V was shortened by 3 bases and J by 4 bases, with 15 bases between the two germline ends. CDR1 is MNHEY, CDR2 SMNVEV, per germline (reference sequence). The CDR3 sequence is 15 residues long. The CDR3 DNA reads as TGTGCCAGCAGTTTTGGCCAGTCTAGCGTCTATGGCTACACCTTC. Its protein is CASSFGQSSVYGYTF.

This chain connects TRBV4-1 to TRBJ2-2; 9 bases fit TRBD1. Trimming cost V 5 bases and J 9 bases; bases outside gene matches: 7. The CDR3 loop spans 14 amino acids. In germline, CDR1 is MGHRA, CDR2 YSYEKL. The CDR3 reads CASSYLQGARELFF. CDR3 in DNA: TGCGCCAGCAGCTACCTACAGGGGGCCCGGGAGCTGTTTTTT.

This clonotype has more than one count but fewer than ten. This chain joins TRBV7-9 and TRBJ1-5; TRBD1 matches 8 bases. Germline values: CDR1 SEHNR, CDR2 FQNEAQ (reference sequence). The CDR3 covers 15 residues. J lost 5 bases, V lost 5 bases, and 8 bases had no gene match. CDR3 amino acids: CASSAEPTGDQPQHF. In nucleotides, the CDR3 is TGTGCCAGCAGCGCAGAACCGACAGGGGATCAGCCCCAGCATTTT.

This clonotype has a handful of counts. The rearrangement uses TRBV27 and TRBJ1-4; weak D call: TRBD1 (5 bases). The germline V gene encodes CDR1 MNHEY and CDR2 SMNVEV (reference sequence). The CDR3 has 13 residues. The V end lost 3 bases, the J end lost 8 bases, and 10 bases lay between the germline ends. The CDR3 spells CASSLQGREKLFF. The DNA of the CDR3 is TGTGCCAGCAGTTTGCAGGGAAGAGAAAAACTGTTTTTT.

The chain combines TRBV19 with TRBJ2-7; D is unclear. V lost 5 bases and J 7 bases, leaving 18 bases between the germline ends. Germline values: CDR1 LNHDA, CDR2 SQIVND (reference sequence). The CDR3 is 14 amino acids. The CDR3 sequence is CASSPDILSREQYF. CDR3 nucleotides: TGTGCCAGTAGTCCTGACATATTGTCGCGGGAGCAGTACTTC.

The sample holds a few counts of this clonotype. The chain couples TRBV11-3 to TRBJ2-3; D gene ambiguous. V dropped 2 bases and J dropped 1 base, with 16 bases sitting between them. The CDR3 contains 17 residues. In germline, CDR1 is SGHNT, CDR2 YENEEA. The DNA for the CDR3 is TGTGCCAGCAGCTTACGAACAATCACGGGTCGCACAGATACGCAGTATTTT. Translated: CASSLRTITGRTDTQYF.

The rearrangement uses TRBV5-4 and TRBJ1-1, with D tentatively TRBD1 (6 bases). The length of the CDR3 is 17 residues. The germline CDR1 and CDR2 sequences are SGHNT and YYREEE (reference sequence). V shed 2 bases and J shed 2 bases, with 19 bases lying between them. The CDR3 DNA reads TGTGCCAGCAGCTTTTTTGAAGACAGGTATCTAAACACTGAAGCTTTCTTT. Translation gives CASSFFEDRYLNTEAFF.

Regarding this clonotype: A read error may account for a junction end that differs from germline. The chain carries TRBV27 and TRBJ1-1; 7 nucleotides match TRBD1. The CDR3 loop spans 18 amino acids. The V gene's germline CDR1 is MNHEY and CDR2 SMNVEV (reference sequence). CDR3 DNA sequence: TGTGTCAGCAGTTTCGTCGCAGGGTCTAGGGGGCGGAACACTGAAGCTTTCTTT. Its translation is CVSSFVAGSRGRNTEAFF.

This clonotype has at least ten counts. The rearrangement joins TRBV20-1 to TRBJ1-2, with TRBD1 matching 11 bases. With 0 bases clipped from V and 1 base from J, the junction kept 13 bases outside the gene matches. The germline V gene has CDR1 DFQATT and CDR2 SNEGSKA (reference sequence). The CDR3 spans 19 residues. The CDR3 DNA is TGCAGTGCTAGAGATGCCATTTGGACAGGGGGCCCTCATAACTATGGCTACACCTTC. Its protein is CSARDAIWTGGPHNYGYTF.

CDR3 in DNA: TGTGCCAGCAGTTCTCGACTAGCGGGGGGGAGCTGGGACACCGGGGAGCTGTTTTTT. Protein: CASSSRLAGGSWDTGELFF. The V call is TRBV27, the J call TRBJ2-2, with 14 positions matching TRBD2. Germline CDR1 MNHEY, CDR2 SMNVEV (reference sequence). The CDR3 loop spans 19 amino acids. V lost 4 bases and J lost 3; bases outside the gene matches: 10.

The chain couples TRBV24-1 to TRBJ2-2; D gene ambiguous. This CDR3 is 15 amino acids long. Trimming took 3 bases from V and 4 from J, leaving 11 bases between them. Germline V gives CDR1 KGHDR, CDR2 SFDVKD. The CDR3 reads CATSDGGRATGELFF. CDR3 nucleotides: TGTGCCACCAGTGATGGCGGACGGGCCACCGGGGAGCTGTTTTTT.

The sample holds many counts of this clonotype. The V gene is TRBV7-2, the J gene TRBJ2-5; 7 bases map to TRBD1. The CDR3 is 16 amino acids. From germline, CDR1 is SGHTA and CDR2 FQGNSA. V gave up 2 bases and J gave up 0 bases; unmatched junction bases: 6. Here the CDR3 DNA reads TGTGCCAGCAGCTTAACCGGGACAGAGTACCAAGAGACCCAGTACTTC. Its protein product is CASSLTGTEYQETQYF.

This clonotype was counted ten times or more. The CDR3 reads CASSTNGLSYEQYF. The CDR3 coding sequence is TGTGCCAGCAGCACTAATGGACTCTCCTACGAGCAGTACTTC. The gene calls are TRBV7-8 and TRBJ2-7; TRBD2 is a possible D gene (5 bases). Trimming pared 5 bases from V and 0 bases from J, leaving 11 bases between. Germline CDR1 SGHVS, CDR2 FQNEAQ. CDR3 size: 14 residues.

This chain joins TRBV27 and TRBJ2-3; 7 nucleotides agree with TRBD2. Germline lookup yields CDR1 MNHEY and CDR2 SMNVEV (reference sequence). After removal of 3 bases from V and 4 bases from J, the junction contained 7 bases not matched to a gene. CDR3 size: 15 residues. CDR3 in DNA: TGTGCCAGCAGTTTGCAGCGGGGAAACTCAGATACGCAGTATTTT. Amino acid sequence: CASSLQRGNSDTQYF.

The J gene is TRBJ1-2, the V gene TRBV19; no definite D call. The V and J ends lost 3 bases and 3 bases respectively, with 17 bases between them. Germline V gene data show CDR1 as LNHDA and CDR2 as SQIVND (reference sequence). There are 16 residues in the CDR3. The CDR3 region is CASSIWAQDLDYGYTF. The CDR3 DNA follows: TGTGCCAGTAGTATTTGGGCCCAAGACCTGGACTATGGCTACACCTTC.

There are a few counts of this clonotype. The rearrangement uses TRBV19 and TRBJ2-2, with no clear D. Germline V gene lookup returns CDR1 LNHDA and CDR2 SQIVND (reference sequence). Trimming took 7 bases from V and 2 from J, leaving 5 bases between them. This CDR3 contains 12 residues. CDR3 sequence (DNA): TGTGCCAGTACGAGAAACACCGGGGAGCTGTTTTTT. It encodes CASTRNTGELFF.

The chain employs TRBV11-2 and TRBJ2-2; TRBD2 aligns across 14 bases. V lost 5 bases and J lost 2; bases outside the gene matches: 7. Germline assignment: CDR1 SGHAT and CDR2 FQNNGV. CDR3 length: 18 residues. CDR3 loop: CASSGRTSGGPNTGELFF. The CDR3 DNA is TGTGCCAGCAGCGGAAGGACTAGCGGGGGGCCTAACACCGGGGAGCTGTTTTTT.

The J gene is TRBJ1-2, the V gene TRBV7-8; D is undetermined. The length of the CDR3 is 9 residues. Per the germline V gene, CDR1 is SGHVS and CDR2 is FQNEAQ. Between the trimmed V and J ends, which lost 4 bases and 12 bases, there was a span of 6 bases. The CDR3 sequence is CASSSPHTF. The CDR3 region has the DNA TGTGCCAGCAGCTCACCCCACACCTTC.

The chain carries TRBV20-1 and TRBJ2-7; 8 bases line up with TRBD1. V was pared by 5 bases and J by 3 bases, with 12 bases of the junction left unmatched. This CDR3 has 15 residues. The germline gives CDR1 DFQATT, CDR2 SNEGSKA (reference sequence). CDR3 DNA: TGCAGTGCTCGACCCGGGACAGGCTATCTCTACGAGCAGTACTTC. Translation: CSARPGTGYLYEQYF.

V gene TRBV20-1 combines with J gene TRBJ2-7; TRBD1 agrees at 7 bases. Germline-derived CDR1 and CDR2 are DFQATT and SNEGSKA (reference sequence). Trimming cost V 0 bases and J 2 bases; bases outside gene matches: 4. CDR3 size: 14 residues. The CDR3 DNA is TGCAGTGCTAGAGAAGGGACAGCCGCCTACGAGCAGTACTTC. Its protein product is CSAREGTAAYEQYF.

This clonotype has only a few counts. V and J are TRBV7-3 and TRBJ1-2, with TRBD1 as a possible D gene (5 bases). The CDR3 sequence is 14 residues long. Germline V CDR1 and CDR2: SGHTA, FQGTGA. V was shortened by 5 bases and J by 2 bases, with 12 bases between the two germline ends. The CDR3: CASSGTLLNYGYTF. The CDR3 nucleotides are TGTGCCAGCAGCGGGACGCTACTCAACTATGGCTACACCTTC.

This clonotype turned up a few times. The rearrangement uses TRBV6-5 and TRBJ1-4; no firm D call. With 4 bases removed from V and 2 bases from J, the gap between germline ends came to 11 bases. Per the germline V gene, CDR1 is MNHEY and CDR2 is SVGAGI. CDR3 size: 15 residues. CDR3 DNA sequence: TGTGCCAGCAGTTCAGTGGTCGGGACTAATGAAAAACTGTTTTTT. Its protein is CASSSVVGTNEKLFF.

This clonotype was detected a few times. The chain uses TRBV28 and TRBJ1-1; no definite D call. CDR1 MDHEN and CDR2 SYDVKM come from the germline V gene. V lost 4 bases, J lost 3 bases, and 15 bases lay in between. CDR3 size: 15 residues. The chain's CDR3 is CASSSPKKRDTEAFF. CDR3 coding DNA: TGTGCCAGCAGTTCACCAAAAAAGAGGGACACTGAAGCTTTCTTT.

This clonotype came up many times. The CDR3 nucleotides are TGTGCCAGCAGTTGGAACTTCAATCAGCCCCAGCATTTT. It codes for CASSWNFNQPQHF. This chain joins TRBV12-3 or TRBV12-4 and TRBJ1-5; D gene unclear. This CDR3 spans 13 amino acids. Trimming shortened V by 4 bases and J by 3 bases, and 7 bases separated the two germline ends.

This clonotype has ten or more counts. The CDR3: CASRCHRHEQYV. CDR3 bases: TGCGCCAGCCGCTGCCACAGGCACGAGCAGTACGTC. The rearrangement uses TRBV23-1 and TRBJ2-7; TRBD1 might be the D (5 bases). TRBV23-1 is noted as an ORF with a role that remains uncertain. CDR3 length: 12 residues. The V and J ends lost 8 bases and 5 bases respectively, with 13 bases between them.